The 28 T cell receptor beta chains given below trace back to one sample, sequenced in a study of OX40 agonist ivuxolimab in advanced cancers. The protocol was immunoSEQ multiplex PCR, while the TCRdb copy is restricted to in-frame clones and leaves out a portion. Here the sample spans about 50,000 clones, 87% being singletons. The sample was CD4+ or CD8+ T cells sorted from blood, taken in a trial of the OX40 agonist ivuxolimab. Receptors originate from an adult with an advanced solid tumor such as melanoma, head and neck, liver or kidney cancer.

The V gene is TRBV6-5, the J gene TRBJ1-1; D may be TRBD1 (6 bases). The CDR3 sequence is 14 residues long. V lost 3 bases to trimming and J lost 4 bases, with 12 bases between them. From germline, CDR1 is MNHEY and CDR2 SVGAGI. The CDR3 loop is CASSYQGSSTEAFF. The CDR3 DNA sequence: TGTGCCAGCAGTTATCAGGGGTCAAGCACTGAAGCTTTCTTT.

The chain couples TRBV7-8 to TRBJ2-2; D is perhaps TRBD1 or TRBD2 (5 bases each). This CDR3 has 14 amino acids. With 3 bases removed from V and 8 bases from J, the gap between germline ends came to 13 bases. Germline V gives CDR1 SGHVS, CDR2 FQNEAQ. The CDR3 DNA sequence: TGTGCCAGCAGCTTTTCGGGGACGAGAGGGGAGCTGTTTTTT. Protein: CASSFSGTRGELFF.

The genes are TRBV27 and TRBJ2-1, with TRBD2 matching 9 bases. The CDR3 runs to 16 residues. Germline loops: CDR1 MNHEY, CDR2 SMNVEV (reference sequence). V trimming: 1 base; J trimming: 4 bases; junction bases outside the gene matches: 5. The DNA of the CDR3 is TGTGCCAGCAGTTTATTTCGCGGGAGGGAGTACAATGAGCAGTTCTTC. This sequence encodes CASSLFRGREYNEQFF.

The chain is built from TRBV11-2 and TRBJ1-5, with D perhaps matching TRBD1 (5 bases). Deletions cut 5 bases from V and 9 bases from J, with 14 bases between. Germline assignment: CDR1 SGHAT and CDR2 FQNNGV. CDR3 length equals 13 residues. The CDR3 DNA follows: TGTGCCAGCAGCAACGGGACTCATGGGCCCCAGCATTTT. Protein: CASSNGTHGPQHF.

The chain links TRBV10-3 to TRBJ1-2; no clear D gene. The V end was cut by 4 bases, the J end by 6 bases, with 18 bases between. This CDR3 contains 15 residues. The germline V gene has CDR1 ENHRY and CDR2 SYGVKD. The CDR3, as DNA: TGTGCCATCAGTGTGATATACTCCGGGCTGGATGGCTACACCTTC. This sequence encodes CAISVIYSGLDGYTF.

The gene calls are TRBV10-2 and TRBJ2-2, with 10 positions matching TRBD2. This CDR3 region has 15 residues. CDR1 and CDR2 from the germline V gene are WSHSY and SAAADI. V shed 6 bases and J 6 bases; nucleotides not matched to a gene: 7. The CDR3 DNA reads TGCGCCAGCAGGCCTAGCGGGAGACAGGCCGGGGAGCTGTTTTTT. Translation: CASRPSGRQAGELFF.

The genes are TRBV25-1 and TRBJ1-1; tentative D call: TRBD1 (6 bases). V gave up 6 bases and J gave up 1 base, with 12 bases separating them. Germline lookup yields CDR1 MGHDK and CDR2 SYGVNS. This CDR3 contains 14 residues. The CDR3 DNA reads as TGTGCCAGCAGAGGGGACACGGCGAACACTGAAGCTTTCTTT. As protein: CASRGDTANTEAFF.

The V call is TRBV2, the J call TRBJ1-2; 9 nucleotides match TRBD1. Unmatched junction bases numbered 13, after V lost 8 bases and J lost 3 bases. Germline lookup yields CDR1 SNHLY and CDR2 FYNNEI. The CDR3 length is 16 residues. The CDR3, as DNA: TGTGCCAGCGCCAATACAGGGGGCCCTACCTACTATGGCTACACCTTC. It translates to CASANTGGPTYYGYTF.

The chain employs TRBV5-1 and TRBJ2-3, with D maybe TRBD1 (5 bases). In germline, CDR1 is SGHRS, CDR2 YFSETQ. The ends were cut back, 3 bases at V and 4 bases at J, with 18 bases in the middle. The CDR3 loop spans 16 amino acids. CDR3: CASSWLRLGVADTQYF. The CDR3 DNA sequence: TGCGCCAGCAGCTGGCTCCGCCTAGGGGTAGCAGATACGCAGTATTTT. The full variable domain, with the rest looked up from reference TRBV5-1 and TRBJ2-3, is KAGVTQTPRYLIKTRGQQVTLSCSPISGHRSVSWYQQTPGQGLQFLFEYFSETQRNKGNFPGRFSGRQFSNSRSEMNVSTLELGDSALYLCASSWLRLGVADTQYFGPGTRLTVL.

The DNA of the CDR3 is TGTGCCAGCTCACCACTTCCAGGGAGAGAATTCACTGAAGCTTTCTTT. Protein sequence: CASSPLPGREFTEAFF. This chain joins TRBV18 and TRBJ1-1, with D possibly being TRBD1 (5 bases). The CDR3 spans 16 residues. With 1 base removed from V and 4 bases from J, the gap between germline ends came to 16 bases. Germline CDR1 KGHSH, CDR2 LQKENI.

The V and J genes are TRBV5-1 and TRBJ2-7, with 7 positions matching TRBD1. The CDR3 extends over 17 amino acids. The V and J ends lost 4 bases and 3 bases, in that order; junction bases with no gene match: 16. Germline values: CDR1 SGHRS, CDR2 YFSETQ. As DNA, the CDR3 is TGCGCCAGCAGCACCGGACAGGCCTTGGGAACTAACTACGAGCAGTACTTC. Translating it yields CASSTGQALGTNYEQYF.

This sequence joins TRBV7-8 and TRBJ2-2; maybe TRBD1 (5 bases). Germline assignment: CDR1 SGHVS and CDR2 FQNEAQ. The CDR3 runs to 15 residues. The V end lost 4 bases, the J end lost 4 bases, and 13 bases lay between the germline ends. The CDR3 reads CASSSLAGFTGELFF. The CDR3 DNA is TGTGCCAGCAGCTCTCTTGCAGGGTTCACCGGGGAGCTGTTTTTT.

The V gene is TRBV11-3, the J gene TRBJ1-1; D unclear. The CDR3 contains 13 residues. V lost 1 base and J lost 5, with 8 bases in between. Looked up from germline, CDR1 is SGHNT and CDR2 is YENEEA. CDR3 sequence reads: CASSLVAGTEAFF. CDR3 bases: TGTGCCAGCAGCTTAGTGGCGGGGACTGAAGCTTTCTTT.

The V and J genes are TRBV5-1 and TRBJ1-1, with D perhaps TRBD1 (6 bases). This CDR3 contains 14 residues. The V end lost 6 bases, the J end lost 4 bases, and 16 bases lay between the germline ends. Germline CDR1 reads SGHRS; CDR2 reads YFSETQ. This CDR3 reads CASTGVKGVTEAFF. The CDR3 DNA is TGCGCCAGCACCGGGGTGAAGGGGGTCACTGAAGCTTTCTTT.

The chain recombines TRBV4-1 with TRBJ2-7, with TRBD2 matching over 9 bases. The CDR3 extends over 16 amino acids. The germline V gene has CDR1 MGHRA and CDR2 YSYEKL. Trimming at V came to 1 base and at J to 3 bases, leaving 7 bases not matched to a gene. The CDR3 loop reads CASSQGVSGRIYEQYF. The CDR3 DNA reads as TGCGCCAGCAGCCAAGGAGTGAGCGGGAGGATCTACGAGCAGTACTTC.

The chain combines TRBV11-2 with TRBJ2-2, with a possible D match to TRBD2 (5 bases). Germline assignment: CDR1 SGHAT and CDR2 FQNNGV. This CDR3 spans 16 amino acids. The V and J ends lost 5 bases and 2 bases respectively, with 15 bases between them. As DNA, the CDR3 is TGTGCCAGCAGCCCGCGGGTGATTTTAAACACCGGGGAGCTGTTTTTT. Translation: CASSPRVILNTGELFF.

The rearrangement links TRBV9 to TRBJ2-7; a possible D gene is TRBD2 (5 bases). Per the germline V gene, CDR1 is SGDLS and CDR2 is YYNGEE. CDR3 size: 16 residues. Between the trimmed V and J ends, which lost 4 bases and 3 bases, there was a span of 20 bases. The CDR3, as DNA: TGTGCCAGCAGCCCCCGTTTTTCGGGAAACGTCTACGAGCAGTACTTC. Protein product: CASSPRFSGNVYEQYF.

With regard to this clone: The junction differs from germline at one of its ends, possibly a read error. The chain employs TRBV2 and TRBJ2-7, with D unclear. The CDR3 is 13 residues long. CDR1 SNHLY and CDR2 FYNNEI come from the germline V gene. As DNA, the CDR3 is TGTGCCAGCAGAGAAGACCTCGCCTACGAGCAGTACTTC. This translates into CASREDLAYEQYF.

The rearrangement joins TRBV2 to TRBJ2-6, with D possibly matching TRBD1 (5 bases). Per the germline V gene, CDR1 is SNHLY and CDR2 is FYNNEI. The length of the CDR3 is 15 residues. V lost 5 bases and J 0 bases, leaving 8 bases between the germline ends. In DNA form, the CDR3 reads TGTGCCAGCAGTTACGACAGCTCTGGGGCCAACGTCCTGACTTTC. This translates into CASSYDSSGANVLTF.

DNA of the CDR3: TGTGCCAGCAGCTTAGCGGGAGGAGCTTTCAATGAGCAGTTCTTC. Amino acids: CASSLAGGAFNEQFF. This chain connects TRBV7-2 to TRBJ2-1; TRBD2 is a possible D gene (6 bases). CDR1 SGHTA and CDR2 FQGNSA come from the germline V gene. Trimming stripped 0 bases from V and 6 bases from J, with 12 bases between. The CDR3 contains 15 residues.

The chain uses TRBV5-1 and TRBJ2-4; D not resolved. The CDR3 is 12 amino acids. Trimming took off 0 bases at V and 7 bases at J, with 5 bases between the two ends. Per germline, CDR1 SGHRS and CDR2 YFSETQ. CDR3 bases: TGCGCCAGCAGCTTGGAAGGGAACATTCAGTACTTC. Translating it yields CASSLEGNIQYF. The entire variable domain, with the rest obtained from reference TRBV5-1 and TRBJ2-4, is as follows: KAGVTQTPRYLIKTRGQQVTLSCSPISGHRSVSWYQQTPGQGLQFLFEYFSETQRNKGNFPGRFSGRQFSNSRSEMNVSTLELGDSALYLCASSLEGNIQYFGAGTRLSVL.

The chain is built from TRBV11-2 and TRBJ2-3, with 7 positions matching TRBD1. CDR3 length: 14 residues. Germline assignment: CDR1 SGHAT and CDR2 FQNNGV. V gave up 4 bases and J gave up 4 bases; unmatched junction bases: 5. CDR3 residues: CASSSGTVADTQYF. The CDR3 bases are TGTGCCAGCAGCTCCGGGACAGTAGCAGATACGCAGTATTTT. The variable domain in full, with the rest retrieved from reference TRBV11-2 and TRBJ2-3, is EAGVAQSPRYKIIEKRQSVAFWCNPISGHATLYWYQQILGQGPKLLIQFQNNGVVDDSQLPKDRFSAERLKGVDSTLKIQPAKLEDSAVYLCASSSGTVADTQYFGPGTRLTVL.

This rearrangement joins TRBV7-6 to TRBJ2-1; possible D gene TRBD2, 6 bases. The CDR3 covers 15 residues. The V and J ends lost 2 bases and 6 bases respectively, with 14 bases between them. Germline V lookup: CDR1 SGHVS, CDR2 FNYEAQ. Here the CDR3 reads CASSLLPGERNEQFF. Here the CDR3 DNA reads TGTGCCAGCAGCTTACTGCCGGGAGAGCGCAATGAGCAGTTCTTC.

The chain employs TRBV7-3 and TRBJ2-7, with D unclear. Germline V gives CDR1 SGHTA, CDR2 FQGTGA. The CDR3 totals 15 residues. The ends were cut back, 4 bases at V and 2 bases at J, with 15 bases in the middle. The CDR3, as DNA: TGTGCCAGCAGCTCCAAGGCCAGCAGAACCTACGAGCAGTACTTC. It yields the protein CASSSKASRTYEQYF.

The chain recombines TRBV7-8 with TRBJ2-3, with 11 positions matching TRBD2. Germline loops: CDR1 SGHVS, CDR2 FQNEAQ. V gave up 7 bases and J gave up 14 bases; unmatched junction bases: 14. CDR3 length: 14 amino acids. This CDR3 is CASTKETSGGRPYF. In DNA, the CDR3 is TGTGCCAGCACCAAGGAAACTAGCGGGGGAAGGCCGTATTTT. Complete variable domain (other parts from reference TRBV7-8 and TRBJ2-3): GAGVSQSPRYKVAKRGQDVALRCDPISGHVSLFWYQQALGQGPEFLTYFQNEAQLDKSGLPSDRFFAERPEGSVSTLKIQRTQQEDSAVYLCASTKETSGGRPYFGPGTRLTVL.

The chain uses TRBV28 and TRBJ1-5; unclear D gene. The CDR3 extends over 14 amino acids. V lost 7 bases and J 6 bases, leaving 16 bases between the germline ends. CDR1 and CDR2 (germline): MDHEN, SYDVKM. The CDR3 loop reads CASTESRVSQPQHF. The DNA for the CDR3 is TGTGCCAGCACAGAATCGCGGGTTAGTCAGCCCCAGCATTTT.

V is TRBV10-3 and J is TRBJ2-5; TRBD1 aligns across 7 bases. Losses at the gene ends were 9 bases for V and 5 bases for J; bases not matched to a gene: 15. The CDR3 sequence is 15 residues long. The V gene's germline CDR1 is ENHRY and CDR2 SYGVKD. The CDR3 here is CAIARTGRTGETQYF. CDR3 sequence (DNA): TGTGCCATAGCCCGGACAGGTCGAACGGGGGAGACCCAGTACTTC.

The chain uses TRBV5-1 and TRBJ2-2, with 7 nucleotides matching TRBD2. The CDR3 loop spans 16 amino acids. Germline V gives CDR1 SGHRS, CDR2 YFSETQ. J lost 3 bases, V lost 3 bases, and 8 bases had no gene match. CDR3 sequence (DNA): TGCGCCAGCAGCTATATAGCGGGTATTGACACCGGGGAGCTGTTTTTT. The encoded protein is CASSYIAGIDTGELFF.